The 5 T cell receptor beta chains given below trace back to one sample, sequenced in a study of blood T cell repertoires in COVID-19. Measured with immunoSEQ multiplex PCR; TCRdb has only the in-frame clones, and not every one. This sample yields some 320,000 clones, of which about 90% are seen a single time; roughly 2.9% belongs to the top ten. Sequenced input: PBMCs or T cells enriched from blood (not recorded which). The receptors were sampled from a woman between 50 and 59 years old who had been exposed to COVID-19.

This clone was picked up one time. The V call is TRBV18, the J call TRBJ1-5, with unresolved D. Trimming took 5 bases from V and 5 from J, leaving 10 bases between them. The CDR3 consists of 13 residues. CDR1 is KGHSH and CDR2 is LQKENI in the germline V gene. CDR3: CASSFSDYQPQHF. In DNA, the CDR3 is TGTGCCAGCTCATTCAGTGATTATCAGCCCCAGCATTTT.

The J gene is TRBJ1-5, the V gene TRBV7-2; TRBD1 might be the D (6 bases). Germline values: CDR1 SGHTA, CDR2 FQGNSA. V was trimmed by 6 bases and J by 4 bases, leaving 13 bases between them. This CDR3 region has 14 residues. The CDR3 DNA reads TGTGCCAGCAGTCTATTTCAGGGGAATCAGCCCCAGCATTTT. This encodes CASSLFQGNQPQHF.

A remark on this clone: Germline and junction disagree at one end, which may indicate a read error. The V gene is TRBV12-3 or TRBV12-4, the J gene TRBJ2-7; 12 bases map to TRBD2. The CDR3 has 13 residues. CDR3 residues: CASSLAGGNEQYF. In nucleotides, the CDR3 is TGTGCCAGCAGTCTAGCGGGGGGGAACGAGCAGTACTTC.

This clone appeared a single time. V is TRBV4-2 and J is TRBJ2-2, with D possibly being TRBD1 (6 bases). V was shortened by 3 bases and J by 4 bases, with 12 bases between the two germline ends. The CDR3 is made up of 15 amino acids. In germline, CDR1 is LGHNA, CDR2 YNFKEQ. For the CDR3, the DNA is TGTGCCAGCAGCCATGATAGGGGGTCCACCGGGGAGCTGTTTTTT. It yields the protein CASSHDRGSTGELFF.

This clone was counted only a few times. V usage is TRBV7-9 and J usage is TRBJ2-2, with 7 bases that match TRBD1. CDR3 length: 15 amino acids. CDR1 is SEHNR and CDR2 is FQNEAQ in the germline V gene (reference sequence). Germline trimming cut 4 bases from V and 5 bases from J; bases unmatched to any gene: 7. The CDR3 sequence: CASSSSGTVTGELFF. For the CDR3, the DNA is TGTGCCAGCAGCTCGTCCGGGACAGTTACCGGGGAGCTGTTTTTT.